This TCR beta chain derives from a study of blood T cells in healthy people across ages. Across the study: In model experiments, template switching was able to capture about one barcoded beta molecule for every two T cells that were present. Findings of the study overall: Per million T cells, TCR beta diversity dropped roughly linearly as age increased.

PCR was performed a second time for about 7 to 12 cycles using a sample-barcoded 5' primer and a J-beta primer mix. One entry per CDR3 protein results from TCRdb running MiXCR on the 5' RACE reads. The sample lists 1.5 million or so distinct CDR3 sequences, 35% to 45% occurring once. Isolation per sample recovered at least 6.5 million PBMCs. Concerning this clonotype: The antigen remains unidentified.

The CDR3 loop spans 13 amino acids. Germline V lookup: CDR1 LNHNV, CDR2 YYDKDF (reference sequence). Trimming removed 3 bases at V and 8 bases at J, with 10 bases between. The clonotype originates from a woman between 18 and 30 years old in good health. The V call is TRBV15, the J call TRBJ1-4; D is uncertain. Material: blood. For the CDR3, the DNA is TGTGCCACCAGCAGCCCAACGAGGGAAAAACTGTTTTTT. Its translation is CATSSPTREKLFF.